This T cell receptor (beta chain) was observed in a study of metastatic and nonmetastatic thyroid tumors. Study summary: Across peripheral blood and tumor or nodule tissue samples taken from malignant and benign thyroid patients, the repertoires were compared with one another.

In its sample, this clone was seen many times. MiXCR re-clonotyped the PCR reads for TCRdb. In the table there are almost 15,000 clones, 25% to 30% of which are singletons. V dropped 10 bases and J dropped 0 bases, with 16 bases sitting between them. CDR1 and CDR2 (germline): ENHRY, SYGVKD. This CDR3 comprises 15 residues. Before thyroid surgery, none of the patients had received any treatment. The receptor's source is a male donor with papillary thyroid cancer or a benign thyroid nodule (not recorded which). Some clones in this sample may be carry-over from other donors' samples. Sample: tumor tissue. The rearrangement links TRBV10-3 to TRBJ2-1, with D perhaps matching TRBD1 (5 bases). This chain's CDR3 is CATSGRVRSYNEQFF. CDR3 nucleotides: TGTGCCACGTCAGGCAGGGTCCGCTCCTACAATGAGCAGTTCTTC.